A selection of T cell receptor beta chains follows, all from one sample in a study of blood T cell repertoires in COVID-19. The table came from immunoSEQ multiplex PCR; TCRdb's copy has only in-frame clones and leaves some out. There are 110,000 or so clones in the sample; 80% to 90% occur only once, and around 2.1% lies in the top ten. The specimen sequenced was peripheral blood. The receptors shown here come from a woman aged 45-65 years with acute or convalescent COVID-19. Each CDR3 is given with its conserved first and last residue. The D gene is left open where the match is weak. A row's size may be missing; if present it is once, few, many or a size class.

NA TRBJ2-1 TRBD2 TRBV7-9 TGTGCCAGCAGCCCCCCCGGGACTAGTGGAAATGAGCAGTTCTTC CASSPPGTSGNEQFF
NA TRBJ2-5 NA TRBV29-1 TGCAGCGTTGAACGGACTCAACAAGAGACCCAGTACTTC CSVERTQQETQYF
NA TRBJ2-2 NA TRBV7-9 TGTGCCAGCAGCTCCCGGAGGGCGAACACCGGGGAGCTGTTTTTT CASSSRRANTGELFF
NA TRBJ2-7 TRBD2 TRBV2 TGTGCCAGCAGTGACGGCGGGAGGGGCGACGAGCAGTACTTC CASSDGGRGDEQYF
NA TRBJ1-6 TRBD1 TRBV5-6 TGTGCCAGCAGCTTGAGATCGGGACAGGATAATTCACCCCTCCACTTT CASSLRSGQDNSPLHF
NA TRBJ1-3 TRBD1 TRBV5-4 TGTGCCAGCAGCTTCTCCGGACAGGGGGCTTTTGGAAACACCATATATTTT CASSFSGQGAFGNTIYF
NA TRBJ1-2 NA TRBV5-1 TGCGCCAGCAGCGAGGCCGGGACAACTCGCTATGGCTACACCTTC CASSEAGTTRYGYTF
NA TRBJ1-2 TRBD1 TRBV6-5 TGTGCCAGCAGTTGGACAGGAAGTGGCTACACCTTC CASSWTGSGYTF
NA TRBJ2-1 TRBD2 TRBV29-1 TGCAGCGAAGGGACTAGCGGGAGTAATGAGCAGTTCTTC CSEGTSGSNEQFF
NA TRBJ1-2 TRBD1 TRBV24-1 TGTGCCACCCTCCAATCACGACAGGGAGACTATGGCTACACCTTC CATLQSRQGDYGYTF
few TRBJ2-7 TRBD2 TRBV9 TGTGCCAGCAGCGTAGGAGGACTAGCGGGCGAGCAGTACTTC CASSVGGLAGEQYF
NA TRBJ2-5 TRBD2 TRBV9 TGTGCCAGCAGCGTAGGGGGGACTAGTTTAGAAGAGACCCAGTACTTC CASSVGGTSLEETQYF
NA TRBJ2-5 NA TRBV10-2 TGCGCCAGCAGTGAGTCGGCACAAGAGACCCAGTACTTC CASSESAQETQYF
NA TRBJ1-4 TRBD1 TRBV12-3/TRBV12-4 TGTGCCAGCAGTCCGACAGGGGGGGAAAAACTGTTTTTT CASSPTGGEKLFF
NA TRBJ1-2 NA TRBV12-3/TRBV12-4 TGTGCCAGCAGTTTGTCAGGGTTGGGCTACACCTTC CASSLSGLGYTF
NA TRBJ1-3 TRBD1 TRBV15 TGTGCCACCAGCAGGTCAGGGGGCGGAAACACCATATATTTT CATSRSGGGNTIYF
NA TRBJ1-4 NA TRBV18 TGTGCCAGCTCACCAGAGGCAGGGTCTGAGGAAAAACTGTTTTTT CASSPEAGSEEKLFF
NA TRBJ1-2 NA TRBV5-5 TGTGCCAGCAGCTTGGCGACAGTGAACGGAGGGGATGGCTACACCTTC CASSLATVNGGDGYTF
NA TRBJ2-7 NA TRBV19 TGTGCCAGTAGTATAGCTGCAGGTTCCTACGAGCAGTACTTC CASSIAAGSYEQYF
NA TRBJ2-7 TRBD1 TRBV19 TGTGCCAGTAGTATAGCGGGGACAGGGCGCGAAGAGCAGTACTTC CASSIAGTGREEQYF
NA TRBJ2-1 TRBD2 TRBV7-3 TGTGCCAGCAGCTTTACTAGCGGGGGGGAGCAGTTCTTC CASSFTSGGEQFF
NA TRBJ2-1 NA TRBV7-9 TGTGCCAGCAGCTTAGAAGGGGCCTACAATGAGCAGTTCTTC CASSLEGAYNEQFF
NA TRBJ2-3 TRBD1 TRBV5-6 TGTGCCAGCAGTAGCAGGACAGGGGGAGCAGATACGCAGTATTTT CASSSRTGGADTQYF
NA TRBJ2-3 TRBD2 TRBV7-8 TGTGCCAGCAGCTGGGGACTAGCGCTTTCTGGAACAGATACGCAGTATTTT CASSWGLALSGTDTQYF
NA TRBJ1-5 NA TRBV6-2/TRBV6-3 TGTGCCAGCAGTGACACAGGGCGGTCTCAGCCCCAGCATTTT CASSDTGRSQPQHF
NA TRBJ1-1 TRBD1 TRBV18 TGTGCCAGCTCAATAACTTCCGGGACAGGGGTTGAAGCTTTCTTT CASSITSGTGVEAFF